The entry below gives a single TCR beta chain sequence along with its context. This sample was included in a study of cytomegalovirus exposure and HLA in healthy donors. Primers included in the PCR were 60 Vbeta and 13 Jbeta primers. Generated by immunoSEQ multiplex PCR, the TCRdb table keeps only in-frame clones and is missing some. The sample carries tens of thousands of clones, roughly 70% recorded once. The material sequenced was PBMCs. The sequence was collected from a man aged 50 to 59 in good health and CMV-seropositive.

The CDR3 sequence is CASSGGSFRIHEQYF. In nucleotides, the CDR3 is TGTGCCAGCAGTGGCGGGAGTTTTAGGATCCACGAGCAGTACTTC. This sequence joins TRBV6-1 and TRBJ2-7; 7 bases map to TRBD2. This CDR3 has 15 amino acids. J was trimmed by 5 bases and V by 4 bases; bases with no gene match: 11. Germline CDR1 and CDR2: MNHNS and SASEGT.